Each of the 16 T cell receptor beta chains below was sequenced from the same sample in a study of CD8 T cells in Susac syndrome. Random-hexamer reverse transcription was applied to roughly 0.5 to 1 ug RNA. TCRdb recomputed calls from the immunoSEQ multiplex PCR reads with MiXCR, one row per CDR3 protein. The table has hundreds of thousands of distinct CDR3 sequences, 70% to 90% seen once. Sequenced material: CD8+ T cells from PBMCs. Source of these receptors: a human donor with multiple sclerosis.

This chain links TRBV7-9 with TRBJ2-7, with a tentative D call TRBD2 (6 bases). Germline V CDR1 and CDR2: SEHNR, FQNEAQ (reference sequence). This CDR3 contains 14 residues. Trimming shortened V by 7 bases and J by 0 bases, and 13 bases separated the two germline ends. The CDR3 is CASIGGGTSYEQYF. The DNA of the CDR3 is TGTGCCAGCATCGGGGGAGGTACCTCCTACGAGCAGTACTTC.

The genes are TRBV4-1 and TRBJ1-1; D not certain. V was cut by 0 bases and J by 4 bases, with 12 bases left in between. The CDR3 is made up of 15 amino acids. In germline, CDR1 is MGHRA, CDR2 YSYEKL. The CDR3 DNA reads as TGCGCCAGCAGCCAAGATCCCTCGGTAGGCACTGAAGCTTTCTTT. Translated: CASSQDPSVGTEAFF.

The chain joins TRBV11-2 to TRBJ2-7; 12 bases map to TRBD2. Germline CDR1 reads SGHAT; CDR2 reads FQNNGV. V lost 1 base, J lost 7 bases, and 11 bases stayed unmatched. The CDR3 is 17 amino acids. CDR3 in DNA: TGTGCCAGCAGCTTAGGGGTCTCTAGCGGGAGGGCCTGGGAGCAGTACTTC. Amino acid sequence: CASSLGVSSGRAWEQYF.

The CDR3 reads CASSFRGLGKNTEAFF. The CDR3 nucleotides are TGTGCCAGCAGTTTCCGAGGGTTAGGCAAGAACACTGAAGCTTTCTTT. The rearrangement uses TRBV28 and TRBJ1-1; D not certain. Germline loops: CDR1 MDHEN, CDR2 SYDVKM. The CDR3 runs to 16 residues. The germline V and J ends were trimmed by 3 bases and 1 base, with 15 bases remaining between them.

This clonotype was recorded once. The CDR3 reads CASSFQHGSGRPGDEQFF. The CDR3 bases are TGTGCCAGCAGCTTCCAACACGGTAGCGGGAGGCCGGGGGATGAGCAGTTCTTC. This chain joins TRBV13 and TRBJ2-1, with 10 positions matching TRBD2. CDR1 PRHDT and CDR2 FYEKMQ come from the germline V gene (reference sequence). The trim removed 3 bases at V and 8 bases at J, leaving 16 bases unmatched. CDR3 length equals 18 residues.

The chain couples TRBV10-3 to TRBJ2-5; perhaps TRBD2 as D (6 bases). The germline V gene has CDR1 ENHRY and CDR2 SYGVKD. Trimming removed 0 bases from V and 5 bases from J, with 10 bases in between. The CDR3 loop spans 14 amino acids. CDR3 sequence (DNA): TGTGCCATCAGTGAGTCGGAGGGAGCTGAGACCCAGTACTTC. It codes for CAISESEGAETQYF.

The chain combines TRBV21-1 with TRBJ2-5; the tabulated D call, TRBD2, remains unverified against the DNA. TRBV21-1 is listed as a pseudogene. The CDR3 has 18 amino acids. CDR3 in amino acids: CASSNPSGSRTRGRTQYF. The CDR3, as DNA: TGTGCCAGCAGCAACCCGAGCGGGAGCCGCACGAGGGGACGGACCCAGTACTTC.

The genes are TRBV9 and TRBJ2-3, with TRBD2 as a possible D gene (6 bases). Looked up from germline, CDR1 is SGDLS and CDR2 is YYNGEE. The CDR3 totals 14 residues. V gave up 4 bases and J gave up 11 bases, with 20 bases separating them. The CDR3 sequence: CASSIGTPQWGQYF. CDR3 DNA sequence: TGTGCCAGCAGCATCGGGACTCCGCAGTGGGGGCAGTATTTT.

The J gene is TRBJ2-1, the V gene TRBV6-4; TRBD2 matches 12 bases. Losses at the gene ends were 3 bases for V and 4 bases for J; bases not matched to a gene: 1. The germline V gene encodes CDR1 MRHNA and CDR2 SNTAGT. The CDR3 totals 15 residues. CDR3 loop: CASSETSGGYNEQFF. In DNA, the CDR3 is TGTGCCAGCAGTGAAACTAGCGGGGGGTACAATGAGCAGTTCTTC.

DNA for the CDR3: TGTGCCAGCACCCTCGGGAGGAATAGGGATACGCAGTATTTT. It is translated as CASTLGRNRDTQYF. V is TRBV3-1 and J is TRBJ2-3, with 7 bases that match TRBD2. V lost 7 bases and J lost 6; bases outside the gene matches: 10. This CDR3 is 14 amino acids long. Germline CDR1 reads LGHDT; CDR2 reads YNNKEL (reference sequence).

The gene calls are TRBV28 and TRBJ2-2, with 8 bases fitting TRBD1. Trimming removed 1 base from V and 6 bases from J; junction bases left unmatched: 7. CDR3 length equals 16 residues. Germline lookup yields CDR1 MDHEN and CDR2 SYDVKM. The CDR3: CASSLLTRGPPGELFF. The CDR3 coding sequence is TGTGCCAGCAGTTTATTGACCAGGGGGCCCCCCGGGGAGCTGTTTTTT.

This clonotype was detected a few times. The chain uses TRBV11-1 and TRBJ2-7; 9 positions agree with TRBD1. Per germline, CDR1 SGHAT and CDR2 FQDESV (reference sequence). This CDR3 has 15 amino acids. Losses at the gene ends were 5 bases for V and 3 bases for J; bases not matched to a gene: 8. The CDR3 nucleotides read TGTGCCAGCAGCCCCCTCCGGGACAGGGTCTACGAGCAGTACTTC. This encodes CASSPLRDRVYEQYF.

In DNA, the CDR3 is TGTGCCCTCGGGACAGGAGTGAACACCGGGGAGCTGTTTTTT. Its protein product is CALGTGVNTGELFF. The chain links TRBV11-2 to TRBJ2-2, with 8 bases that match TRBD1. The germline CDR1 and CDR2 sequences are SGHAT and FQNNGV. After removal of 11 bases from V and 1 base from J, the junction contained 6 bases not matched to a gene. The CDR3 has 14 residues.

In regard to this clonotype: The germline gene is not matched at one end of the junction; a read error may be the cause. The V and J genes are TRBV24-1 and TRBJ2-1, with D possibly matching TRBD2 (5 bases). This CDR3 region has 13 residues. Per germline, CDR1 KGHDR and CDR2 SFDVKD. CDR3 in amino acids: CATSPTRGNGQFF. The CDR3 DNA sequence: TGTGCCACCAGTCCCACCAGAGGGAATGGGCAGTTCTTC.

CDR3 DNA sequence: TGTGCCTGGAGTGTTGGCGGAAACGGAGGCTCCTACGAGCAGTACTTC. Translation gives CAWSVGGNGGSYEQYF. J is TRBJ2-7 and V is TRBV30; maybe TRBD2 (5 bases). The CDR3 contains 16 residues. The germline V and J ends were trimmed by 0 bases and 0 bases, with 15 bases remaining between them. Germline CDR1 GTSNPN, CDR2 SVGIG (reference sequence). Together with reference TRBV30 and TRBJ2-7, the CDR3 gives the full variable domain: SQTIHQWPATLVQPVGSPLSLECTVEGTSNPNLYWYRQAAGRGLQLLFYSVGIGQISSEVPQNLSASRPQDRQFILSSKKLLLSDSGFYLCAWSVGGNGGSYEQYFGPGTRLTVT.

The rearrangement joins TRBV5-5 to TRBJ2-1; 7 bases line up with TRBD1. V shed 0 bases, J shed 4 bases, and the junction held 13 bases outside the gene matches. This CDR3 comprises 18 residues. Germline V CDR1 and CDR2: SGHKS, YYEKEE (reference sequence). The CDR3 reads CASSLAGTDPGGYNEQFF. The CDR3 DNA follows: TGTGCCAGCAGCTTGGCGGGTACGGACCCAGGGGGTTACAATGAGCAGTTCTTC.